A selection of T cell receptor beta chains follows, all from one sample in a study of T cells in Graves' hyperthyroidism and ophthalmopathy. Each CDR3 protein gets one entry after TCRdb re-called the multiplex PCR reads with MiXCR. The data contain roughly 510,000 distinct CDR3 sequences, roughly 20% of them singletons. The sequenced material came from blood. The receptor set was obtained from a man aged 18 to 30 with Graves' hyperthyroidism. The CDR3 runs from the conserved cysteine through the conserved F or W. Each record gives: clone size, D gene, J gene, V gene, CDR3 DNA, CDR3 protein. The D gene is left open where the match is weak. A clone size is listed for some rows: how often the clone was seen (once, few, many), or a class if it is expanded.

>many|TRBD2|TRBJ2-7|TRBV10-3
TGTGCCATCAGTGACACTAGCGGGGGGACTAGCTCCTACGAGCAGTACTTC
CAISDTSGGTSSYEQYF
>-|-|TRBJ1-1|TRBV6-1
TGTGCCAGCAGCCAGTATGGGGGGCTCGGGAACACTGAAGCTTTCTTT
CASSQYGGLGNTEAFF
>many|TRBD1|TRBJ2-5|TRBV20-1
TGCAGTGCTCGACAGGGCGAGACCCAGTACTTC
CSARQGETQYF
>many|-|TRBJ2-7|TRBV27
TGTGCCAGCAGTTTCGGCAGGGAGAGCACCTACGAGCAGTACTTC
CASSFGRESTYEQYF
>many|-|TRBJ1-1|TRBV28
TGTGCCAGCAGTCCTCCCCAGGAAGTAGACACTGAAGCTTTCTTT
CASSPPQEVDTEAFF
>many|-|TRBJ2-5|TRBV2
TGTGCCAGCAGTGTTGAGCGGTACGAGACCCAGTACTTC
CASSVERYETQYF
>many|-|TRBJ2-2|TRBV24-1
TGTGCCACCAGTGCCCCGGGACGGACCGGGGAGCTGTTTTTT
CATSAPGRTGELFF
>-|-|TRBJ2-2|TRBV27
TGTGCCAGCAGTCTCATCGGGGCGAACACCGGGGAGCTGTTTTTT
CASSLIGANTGELFF
>many|-|TRBJ2-3|TRBV12-3/TRBV12-4
TGTGCCAGCAGTCTCCGTAGCGGTCGAAGCACAGATACGCAGTATTTT
CASSLRSGRSTDTQYF
>many|-|TRBJ1-1|TRBV6-5
TGTGCCAGCAGTTACACCGGGGCCTCGAACACTGAAGCTTTCTTT
CASSYTGASNTEAFF
>-|-|TRBJ2-5|TRBV24-1
TGTGCCACCAGTGACAGACAAGTTGAAGAGACCCAGTACTTC
CATSDRQVEETQYF
>many|-|TRBJ1-1|TRBV15
TGTGCCACCAGCCCACGGGGGGCTACTGAAGCTTTCTTT
CATSPRGATEAFF
>-|-|TRBJ1-3|TRBV6-5
TGTGCCAGCAGTTTGGTCGGTGAGGGTAGAAACACCATATATTTT
CASSLVGEGRNTIYF
>-|TRBD2|TRBJ2-7|TRBV12-3/TRBV12-4
TGTGCCAGCAGCGGGCTTCAGCGGGGCTCCTACGAGCAGTACTTC
CASSGLQRGSYEQYF
>-|-|TRBJ2-2|TRBV7-9
TGTGCCAGCAGCTTAACAAGCGTGCCCGGGGAGCTGTTTTTT
CASSLTSVPGELFF
>-|-|TRBJ2-7|TRBV12-5
TGTGCTAGTGTTCGGGGGAACGAGCAGTACTTC
CASVRGNEQYF
>many|-|TRBJ2-7|TRBV12-3/TRBV12-4
TGTGCCAGCAGCCTGGGAACGAGGGAGGTTGCCTACGAGCAGTACTTC
CASSLGTREVAYEQYF
>-|TRBD1|TRBJ1-2|TRBV28
TGTGCCAGCAGTTACCTCGAAGGACAGGGGATGGATGGCTACACCTTC
CASSYLEGQGMDGYTF
>many|-|TRBJ2-7|TRBV7-2
TGTGCCAGCAGCCCATCAGACGAGCAGTACTTC
CASSPSDEQYF
>many|TRBD1|TRBJ2-2|TRBV24-1
TGTGCCACCAGTGACCCTGTGGGGACAGGGGGAGCCGGGGAGCTGTTTTTT
CATSDPVGTGGAGELFF
>-|-|TRBJ2-4|TRBV4-2
TGTGCCAGCAGCCAAGCAGGGTTTGGGGGGCTTACCAAAAACATTCAGTACTTC
CASSQAGFGGLTKNIQYF
>many|TRBD1|TRBJ1-2|TRBV12-3/TRBV12-4
TGTGCCAGCAGTTTAGCTTCAGGGGGCCGTGGCTACACCTTC
CASSLASGGRGYTF
>few|TRBD1|TRBJ1-2|TRBV6-5
TGTGCCAGCAGTTACAGTCCCGGGACAGGGAACTATGGCTACACCTTC
CASSYSPGTGNYGYTF
>-|-|TRBJ1-1|TRBV12-3/TRBV12-4
TGTGCCAGCAGCTCTCATGGAACAGACACTGAAGCTTTCTTT
CASSSHGTDTEAFF
>many|-|TRBJ1-5|TRBV12-3/TRBV12-4
TGTGCCAGCAGTAATACAGGGTCGGATCAGCCCCAGCATTTT
CASSNTGSDQPQHF
>many|-|TRBJ1-1|TRBV12-3/TRBV12-4
TGTGCCAGCAGACAGCGGCTGGGCGCTGAAGCTTTCTTT
CASRQRLGAEAFF
>few|TRBD1|TRBJ1-2|TRBV12-3/TRBV12-4
TGTGCCAGCAGTTTAGGTTTCGGGACAGGGTCCTCTGGCTACACCTTC
CASSLGFGTGSSGYTF
>many|-|TRBJ2-7|TRBV6-2/TRBV6-3
TGTGCCAGCAGAACCGTCGAGACTGTAGCCTACGAGCAGTACTTC
CASRTVETVAYEQYF
>many|-|TRBJ1-5|TRBV20-1
TGCAGTGCTAGTCCCGGGTATCGACTACCCCTTGGCAATCAGCCCCAGCATTTT
CSASPGYRLPLGNQPQHF
>many|TRBD1|TRBJ1-2|TRBV28
TGTGCCATCCGACAGGGGGCCCACTATGGCTACACCTTC
CAIRQGAHYGYTF
>many|TRBD1|TRBJ2-5|TRBV20-1
TGCAGTGGGACAGGGAAGGGAGAGACCCAGTACTTC
CSGTGKGETQYF
>many|-|TRBJ1-3|TRBV12-3/TRBV12-4
TGTGCCAGCAGTCCCCTTGGCCACATTCTCTCTGGAAACACCATATATTTT
CASSPLGHILSGNTIYF
>-|-|TRBJ2-7|TRBV11-1
TGTGCCAGCAGCGGCGGAGGGCGCAGGCAGGGGGAAAGACGCGAGCAGTACTTC
CASSGGGRRQGERREQYF
>many|TRBD1|TRBJ2-5|TRBV6-2/TRBV6-3
TGTGCCAGCAGTTTCGCGGACAGGGCAGAGACCCAGTACTTC
CASSFADRAETQYF
>many|-|TRBJ1-2|TRBV28
TGTGCCAGCAGTACCCGGGGGGGAGGATGGGACTATGGCTACACCTTC
CASSTRGGGWDYGYTF
>few|-|TRBJ1-2|TRBV4-2
TGTGCCAGCAGCCAAGGGCATTATGAAGTTACCTATGGCTACACCTTC
CASSQGHYEVTYGYTF
>-|TRBD1|TRBJ1-2|TRBV25-1
TGTGCCAGCAGTGATCACAGGGACAGGGACTATGGCTACACCTTC
CASSDHRDRDYGYTF